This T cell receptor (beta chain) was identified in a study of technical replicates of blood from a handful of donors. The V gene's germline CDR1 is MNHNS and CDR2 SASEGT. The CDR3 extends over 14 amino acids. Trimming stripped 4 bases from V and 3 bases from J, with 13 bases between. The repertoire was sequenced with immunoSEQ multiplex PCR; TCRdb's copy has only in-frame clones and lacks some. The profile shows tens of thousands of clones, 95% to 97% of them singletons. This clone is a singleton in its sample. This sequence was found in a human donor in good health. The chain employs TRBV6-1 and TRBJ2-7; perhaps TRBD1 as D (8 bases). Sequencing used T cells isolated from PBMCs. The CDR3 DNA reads TGTGCCAGCAGTGCGGACAGGGACTACTACGAGCAGTACTTC. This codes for CASSADRDYYEQYF.